This TCR beta chain was profiled in a study of cytomegalovirus exposure and HLA in healthy donors (dated by TCRdb to the late 2010s). At the level of the whole study: The 666 repertoires of the first cohort and the roughly 120 validation repertoires were produced on the same platform, according to a later analysis. The study was designed to test whether signatures of past pathogen exposure could be identified by cataloging public T cell receptors. Along with the approximately 620-subject first cohort, a separate validation cohort of around 120 different subjects was used. The study combined high-throughput TCR immunosequencing, statistical association of individual TCRs with disease status, and machine learning to predict cytomegalovirus infection status. Here is what the overall study found, with its caveats: All 130 or so repertoires were used to score co-occurrence in the validation cohort in a later analysis, because that analysis had no HLA typing for the cohort. Cytomegalovirus status was reported to be diagnosed by the classifier with high specificity and sensitivity in both the original and validation cohorts. The authors suggested that the approach could potentially be extended to other disease states and immunological phenotypes. A total of 150 to 200 TCR beta chains were listed by the study as associated with cytomegalovirus. Across donors, most TCR sequences were observed very rarely, whereas some public TCRs were present in many individuals. In vitro tests confirmed that a few of the cytomegalovirus-associated TCR beta chains recognize cytomegalovirus antigens. In a later analysis, TCRs clustered in the first cohort were found to also tend to co-occur in the 110 or so validation repertoires, with approximately 95% of cluster scores above 0.

CDR1 and CDR2 (SSHAT, FNYEAQ) derive from the germline V gene (reference sequence). Including cysteine and phenylalanine, the CDR3 has 15 amino acids. Here the CDR3 DNA is all that survives: 45 bases in frame from base 1. Donors formed part of the validation cohort, which comprised about 120 subjects and was distinct from the first cohort of 666 subjects. The library was obtained by the immunoSEQ multiplex PCR assay. Under the source paper's analysis protocol: A statistical classification framework was developed to diagnose cytomegalovirus status using the catalog of TCR beta chain sequences. TCRdb holds this immuneACCESS table with in-frame rearrangements only. Some clones are missing; in checked studies, unresolved V genes explain under half, and the rest has no known cause. V and J calls and clone size are given by that table; D and trimming were obtained from the DNA. This sample is represented by about 160,000 clones; just under 90% of them were singletons. Over 9% of the sample is in the top ten clones.

A word on this clone: Its target antigen remains unknown. Germline is not matched at one junction end, which may reflect a read error.

This clonotype was obtained from a woman between 18 and 29 years old in good health and CMV-seropositive. The chain joins TRBV7-7 to TRBJ2-1; TRBD2 fits 11 bases in the junction. Source material: PBMCs. The bases are TGTGCTAGCAGTCGACTAGCGGGGCCTTACAATGAGCAGTTCTTC. The encoded protein is CASSRLAGPYNEQFF.